This TCR beta chain is from a study of CD8 T cells in ankylosing spondylitis. TCRdb itself ran the 5' RACE reads through MiXCR, one entry per CDR3 protein. The sample consists of roughly 700,000 distinct CDR3 sequences, roughly 19% of them appearing once. A few counts support this clonotype. Its antigen is not known. Trimming took off 7 bases at V and 2 bases at J, with 13 bases between the two ends. This CDR3 is built from 14 residues. Germline CDR1 and CDR2: MNHEY and SMNVEV (reference sequence). General study findings and limits: One TCR beta motif, made up of eight or nine highly homologous variants, appeared characteristic of ankylosing spondylitis blood.

The chain uses TRBV27 and TRBJ2-3; a weak D match, TRBD1 (6 bases). The TCR sequence derives from a male donor with ankylosing spondylitis. Sequenced material: blood, either unsorted or a sorted T cell fraction (not recorded which). In DNA form, the CDR3 reads TGTGCCAGCACCCAGGGGATTACCACAGATACGCAGTATTTT. Protein product: CASTQGITTDTQYF.